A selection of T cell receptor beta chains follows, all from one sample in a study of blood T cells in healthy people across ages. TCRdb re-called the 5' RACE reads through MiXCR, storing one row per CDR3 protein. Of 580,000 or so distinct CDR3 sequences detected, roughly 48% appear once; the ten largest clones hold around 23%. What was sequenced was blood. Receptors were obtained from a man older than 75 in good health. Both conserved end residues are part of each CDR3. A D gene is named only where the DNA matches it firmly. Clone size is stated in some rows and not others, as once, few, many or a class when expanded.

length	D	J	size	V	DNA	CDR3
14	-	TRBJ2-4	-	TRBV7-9	TGTGCCAGCAGCTCCCCGGGAGACAAAAACATTCAGTACTTC	CASSSPGDKNIQYF
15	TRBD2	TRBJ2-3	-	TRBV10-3	TGTGCCATCAGGGAAAGAGCGGGGGGCACAGATACGCAGTATTTT	CAIRERAGGTDTQYF
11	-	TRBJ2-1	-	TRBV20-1	TGCAGTGCAGTCAGCTACGGTGAGCAGTTCTTC	CSAVSYGEQFF
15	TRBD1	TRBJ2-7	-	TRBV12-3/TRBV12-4	TGTGCCAGCAGTTTAACGGGACAGGCGTCCTACGAGCAGTACTTC	CASSLTGQASYEQYF
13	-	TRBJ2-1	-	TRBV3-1	TGTGCCAGCAGCGACCCGTCGTGGCGGGCGCAGTTCTTC	CASSDPSWRAQFF
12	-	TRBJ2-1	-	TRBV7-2	TGTGCCAGCAGCCCGCGCATTCGGGAGCAGTTCTTC	CASSPRIREQFF
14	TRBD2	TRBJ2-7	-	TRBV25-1	TGTGCCAGCACTCAACAAGGCGGGAGCCTCGAGCAGTACTTC	CASTQQGGSLEQYF
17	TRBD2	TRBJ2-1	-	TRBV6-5	TGTGCCAGCAGTTACTCATCTCTAGCGGGACTCGGCAATGAGCAGTTCTTC	CASSYSSLAGLGNEQFF
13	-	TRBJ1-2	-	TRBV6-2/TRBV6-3	TGTGCCAGCTCCTTACCCGTCCGCGGGGGCTACACCTTC	CASSLPVRGGYTF
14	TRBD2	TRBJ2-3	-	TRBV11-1	TGTGCCAGCAGCCTACGACTGGGGGGGGATACGCAGTATTTT	CASSLRLGGDTQYF
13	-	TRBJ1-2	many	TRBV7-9	TGTGCCAGCAGCTTAGCTGGAGACCGTGGCTACACCTTC	CASSLAGDRGYTF
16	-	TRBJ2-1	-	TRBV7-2	TGTGCCAGCAGGTATCCAGAGGGGAGCTCCTACAATGAGCAGTTCTTC	CASRYPEGSSYNEQFF
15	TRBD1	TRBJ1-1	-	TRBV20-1	TGCAGTGCTAGAGTCCAGGACAGGGGAGACACTGAAGCTTTCTTT	CSARVQDRGDTEAFF
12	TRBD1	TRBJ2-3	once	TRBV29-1	TGCAGCGGGCGACAGGGAGCAGATACGCAGTATTTT	CSGRQGADTQYF
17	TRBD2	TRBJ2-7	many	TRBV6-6	TGTGCCAGCAGTTACCGGACTAGCGGGACAAGCTCCTACGAGCAGTACTTC	CASSYRTSGTSSYEQYF
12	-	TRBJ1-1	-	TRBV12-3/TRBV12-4	TGTGCCAGCAGTAACGACATGTATGAAGCTTTCTTT	CASSNDMYEAFF
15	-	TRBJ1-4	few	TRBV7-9	TGTGCCAGCAGCCAGAGACAGACAACTAATGAAAAACTGTTTTTT	CASSQRQTTNEKLFF
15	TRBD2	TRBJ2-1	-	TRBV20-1	TGCAGTGCTAGTCGGGGACTAGCGGGAGTGTGGGAGCAGTTCTTC	CSASRGLAGVWEQFF
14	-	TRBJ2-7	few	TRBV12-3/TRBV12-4	TGTGCCAGCAGTTCCCCCTCCCCGGTCCACGAGCAGTACTTC	CASSSPSPVHEQYF
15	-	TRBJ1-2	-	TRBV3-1	TGTGCCAGCAGCCAAGGGAGGGGAGGAAACTATGGCTACACCTTC	CASSQGRGGNYGYTF
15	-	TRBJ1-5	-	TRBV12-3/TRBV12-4	TGTGCCAGCAGTCAGGGTCCCCTAAGCAATCAGCCCCAGCATTTT	CASSQGPLSNQPQHF
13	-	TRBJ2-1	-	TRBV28	TGTGCCAGCACAAGGCTAGAGTTCAATGAGCAGTTCTTC	CASTRLEFNEQFF
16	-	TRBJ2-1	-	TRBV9	TGTGCCAGCAGCGTAGGAGGGCGAGTCTCCTACAATGAGCAGTTCTTC	CASSVGGRVSYNEQFF
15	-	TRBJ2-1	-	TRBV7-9	TGTGCCAGCAGCTTAGGCGACTCCAGCGTCAGTGAGCAGTTCTTC	CASSLGDSSVSEQFF
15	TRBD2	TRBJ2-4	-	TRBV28	TGTGCCAGCCGGAGCGGGAGTGGAGCCAAAAACATTCAGTACTTC	CASRSGSGAKNIQYF
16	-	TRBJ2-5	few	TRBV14	TGTGCCAGCAGCCAAGAAGTAGTGGCTGGACAAGAGACCCAGTACTTC	CASSQEVVAGQETQYF
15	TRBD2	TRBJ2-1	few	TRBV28	TGTGCCAGCAGTTTATGGGCGGGAGGGACAAATGAGCAGTTCTTC	CASSLWAGGTNEQFF
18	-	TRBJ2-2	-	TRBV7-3	TGTGCCAGCAGCTTATTCGTAGGGTCCGGACTAAGTTCCGGGGAGCTGTTTTTT	CASSLFVGSGLSSGELFF
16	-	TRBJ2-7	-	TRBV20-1	TGCAGTGCTAGAGATAAAAATCGACTCTCCGCCTACGAGCAGTACTTC	CSARDKNRLSAYEQYF
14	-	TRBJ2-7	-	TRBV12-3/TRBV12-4	TGCGCCAGCACCACGTCACGGGGGAACAATGAGCAGTACTTC	CASTTSRGNNEQYF
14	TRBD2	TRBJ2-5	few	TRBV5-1	TGCGCCAGCAGCTCCGGACTAGCGGCAGAGACCCAGTACTTC	CASSSGLAAETQYF
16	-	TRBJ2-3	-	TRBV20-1	TGCAGTGCTAGAGAGCTTGGGGGAGCGGGTACAGATACGCAGTATTTT	CSARELGGAGTDTQYF
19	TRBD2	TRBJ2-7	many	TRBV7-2	TGTGCCAGCAGCTCGCGCTGGTCTAGCGGGAGCTTCAGCTCCTACGAGCAGTACTTC	CASSSRWSSGSFSSYEQYF
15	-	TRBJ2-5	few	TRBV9	TGTGCCAGCAGCGTTACCAACGGACACCAAGAGACCCAGTACTTC	CASSVTNGHQETQYF
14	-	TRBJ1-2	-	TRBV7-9	TGTGCCAGCAGGGAACCTGGAACTACCTATGGCTACACCTTC	CASREPGTTYGYTF
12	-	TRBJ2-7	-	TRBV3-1	TGTGCCAGCAGCTTTAGGGGGAGCGAGCAGTACTTC	CASSFRGSEQYF
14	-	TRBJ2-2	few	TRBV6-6	TGTGCCAGCACCCTCCTCTGGGCCGCCGGGGAGCTGTTTTTT	CASTLLWAAGELFF
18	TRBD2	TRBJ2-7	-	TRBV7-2	TGTGCCAGCAGCTTATTTGGGACTAGCGGGCGGAGCTCCTACGAGCAGTACTTC	CASSLFGTSGRSSYEQYF
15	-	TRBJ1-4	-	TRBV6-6	TGTGCCAGCAGTTACTCGGGGACGGAGAATGAAAAACTGTTTTTT	CASSYSGTENEKLFF
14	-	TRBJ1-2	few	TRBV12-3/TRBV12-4	TGTGCCAGCAGTACGCCCGGGGGCGGAGGGGGCTACACCTTC	CASSTPGGGGGYTF